A single sample is the source of the 27 T cell receptor beta chains below, sequenced in a study of blood T cells in healthy people across ages (dated by TCRdb to about 2015). The receptor library was made with 5' RACE. The reads were generated on an Illumina HiSeq 2500. A second roughly 6 to 12 cycle PCR used a sample-barcoded 5' primer and a J-beta primer mix. The public reads were quality trimmed at Q25 with fastp and then assembled into clones with MiXCR by TCRdb, keeping productive beta chains. Merged by CDR3 protein, the rows form single entries marked with the most common genes and DNA. Counted in this sample were 1.2 million to 1.5 million distinct CDR3 sequences; around 42% of them appeared once. The top ten clonotypes cover roughly 7.9% of the sample. The specimen sequenced was blood. The receptors were sampled from a young woman in good health.

This clonotype was counted only a few times. The chain uses TRBV7-9 and TRBJ1-2; 12 bases map to TRBD1. The V and J ends lost 5 bases and 4 bases, in that order; junction bases with no gene match: 8. The CDR3 loop spans 16 amino acids. Germline V gene sequence: CDR1 SEHNR, CDR2 FQNEAQ (reference sequence). For the CDR3, the DNA is TGTGCCAGCAGCCCAGGGACAGGGGGCGCTTTCTATGGCTACACCTTC. This codes for CASSPGTGGAFYGYTF.

This chain connects TRBV10-3 to TRBJ2-1, with 10 bases fitting TRBD2. The CDR3 totals 17 residues. Germline V gene sequence: CDR1 ENHRY, CDR2 SYGVKD. V trimming: 4 bases; J trimming: 0 bases; junction bases outside the gene matches: 6. The DNA for the CDR3 is TGTGCCATCAGTGGCAGGACTAGCGGCAGCTCCTACAATGAGCAGTTCTTC. Translating gives CAISGRTSGSSYNEQFF.

The rearrangement joins TRBV20-1 to TRBJ1-1, with D hard to call. CDR3 length: 13 amino acids. Per the germline V gene, CDR1 is DFQATT and CDR2 is SNEGSKA (reference sequence). Trimming cost V 1 base and J 1 base, with 7 bases left between them. CDR3 loop: CSARVPGNTEAFF. In DNA, the CDR3 is TGCAGTGCTAGAGTCCCGGGGAACACTGAAGCTTTCTTT.

The V gene is TRBV30, the J gene TRBJ1-6; D is uncertain. CDR1 and CDR2 from the germline V gene are GTSNPN and SVGIG (reference sequence). Trimming cost V 0 bases and J 7 bases, with 10 bases left between them. The CDR3 loop spans 14 amino acids. CDR3 nucleotide sequence: TGTGCCTGGAGTGTACGGACGAGGAATTCACCCCTCCACTTT. It is translated as CAWSVRTRNSPLHF.

The table lists this clonotype with a few counts. The chain has TRBV3-1 and TRBJ1-2, with no clear D. The length of the CDR3 is 14 residues. Germline V gene sequence: CDR1 LGHDT, CDR2 YNNKEL (reference sequence). Trimming stripped 2 bases from V and 8 bases from J, with 15 bases between. CDR3: CASSQRWSASGYTF. In DNA form, the CDR3 reads TGTGCCAGCAGCCAAAGGTGGTCGGCGTCCGGCTACACCTTC.

This chain joins TRBV6-1 and TRBJ1-4; TRBD1 aligns across 7 bases. The CDR3 runs 15 residues. V was clipped by 6 bases and J by 0 bases; unmatched bases: 4. The germline gives CDR1 MNHNS, CDR2 SASEGT. The CDR3 protein is CASRGTVTTNEKLFF. DNA for the CDR3: TGTGCCAGCAGGGGGACAGTCACAACTAATGAAAAACTGTTTTTT.

This clonotype was seen only once. This chain links TRBV3-1 with TRBJ1-6; D is unclear. V was shortened by 1 base and J by 7 bases, with 11 bases between the two germline ends. This CDR3 region has 15 residues. The V gene's germline CDR1 is LGHDT and CDR2 YNNKEL (reference sequence). The CDR3 DNA follows: TGTGCCAGCAGCCAAGGGGGTCTTGGGAATTCACCCCTCCACTTT. It is translated as CASSQGGLGNSPLHF.

This rearrangement joins TRBV7-9 to TRBJ2-1, with 12 bases lining up with TRBD2. The better agreement between TRBJ2-7 and the DNA end casts doubt on the J call. This CDR3 has 15 residues. Germline V gene data show CDR1 as SEHNR and CDR2 as FQNEAQ (reference sequence). For the CDR3, the DNA is TGTGCCAGCACCCGACTAGCGGGGGACTACAATGAGCAGTACTTC. This sequence encodes CASTRLAGDYNEQYF.

Regarding this clonotype: Here the CDR3 omits its conserved ending phenylalanine or tryptophan, so a read error is the likely source. The chain combines TRBV5-1 with TRBJ2-3; D is tentatively TRBD1 or TRBD2 (5 bases each). Trimming stripped 4 bases from V and 4 bases from J, with 22 bases between. Germline V gives CDR1 SGHRS, CDR2 YFSETQ. The CDR3 length is 17 residues. In nucleotides, the CDR3 is TGCGCCAGCAGCCCCGGGCTGACAGCAAGCGGCGCAGATACGCAGTATTCT. Encoded protein: CASSPGLTASGADTQYS.

This clonotype appeared a few times. V gene TRBV20-1 combines with J gene TRBJ2-3; unclear D gene. The germline V and J ends were trimmed by 4 bases and 0 bases, with 11 bases remaining between them. Germline values: CDR1 DFQATT, CDR2 SNEGSKA (reference sequence). The CDR3 spans 14 residues. The CDR3 is CSATPTTSTDTQYF. CDR3 in DNA: TGCAGTGCTACCCCAACCACTAGCACAGATACGCAGTATTTT.

The sample holds a few counts of this clonotype. The V call is TRBV29-1, the J call TRBJ1-2; D gene ambiguous. CDR1 and CDR2 (germline): SQVTM, ANQGSEA. The CDR3 has 13 residues. Trimming cost V 4 bases and J 0 bases, with 9 bases left between them. The CDR3 protein is CSVAPMTNYGYTF. The CDR3 DNA reads TGCAGCGTTGCGCCAATGACTAACTATGGCTACACCTTC.

The V gene is TRBV11-2, the J gene TRBJ1-2, with D maybe TRBD1 (6 bases). CDR3 length equals 17 residues. Trimming left V 5 bases short and J 0 bases short, with 19 bases between. CDR1 and CDR2 (germline): SGHAT, FQNNGV. The CDR3 region has the DNA TGTGCCAGCAGCCCGGGGGCGGGGGCGATGACTAACTATGGCTACACCTTC. Amino acid sequence: CASSPGAGAMTNYGYTF.

The chain employs TRBV6-1 and TRBJ2-7, with D possibly matching TRBD2 (5 bases). Germline V gene sequence: CDR1 MNHNS, CDR2 SASEGT. The CDR3 totals 14 residues. V was cut by 10 bases and J by 0 bases, with 16 bases left in between. This chain's CDR3 is CAIRGGLGSYEQYF. CDR3 nucleotide sequence: TGTGCCATCCGAGGAGGACTGGGCTCCTACGAGCAGTACTTC.

This clonotype has just a few counts. The V call is TRBV7-3, the J call TRBJ2-1; 10 nucleotides match TRBD1. The V and J ends lost 4 bases and 8 bases, in that order; junction bases with no gene match: 5. Germline loops: CDR1 SGHTA, CDR2 FQGTGA. This CDR3 is 14 amino acids long. The CDR3 protein is CASSSTGGLDEQFF. The CDR3 DNA sequence: TGTGCCAGCAGCTCGACAGGGGGCCTAGATGAGCAGTTCTTC.

This chain uses TRBV10-1 with TRBJ2-1; D is undetermined. V was trimmed by 10 bases and J by 0 bases, leaving 10 bases between them. Per germline, CDR1 WNHNN and CDR2 SYGVQD (reference sequence). The CDR3 runs 13 residues. CDR3 loop: CATAVSSYNEQFF. CDR3 in DNA: TGCGCCACGGCGGTGAGCTCCTACAATGAGCAGTTCTTC.

In its sample, this clonotype was seen a few times. CDR3 bases: TGTGCCAGTAGGGGGGACTTTAATTCACCCCTCCACTTT. It specifies CASRGDFNSPLHF. V is TRBV19 and J is TRBJ1-6; tentatively, D is TRBD1 (5 bases). The CDR3 has 13 amino acids. Germline CDR1 is LNHDA and CDR2 is SQIVND (reference sequence). Trimming left V 6 bases short and J 6 bases short, with 9 bases between. Based on the CDR3 plus reference TRBV19 and TRBJ1-6, the full variable domain is DGGITQSPKYLFRKEGQNVTLSCEQNLNHDAMYWYRQDPGQGLRLIYYSQIVNDFQKGDIAEGYSVSREKKESFPLTVTSAQKNPTAFYLCASRGDFNSPLHFGNGTRLTVT.

The chain couples TRBV3-1 to TRBJ2-5; tentative D call: TRBD2 (6 bases). TRBJ2-4 matches the DNA end more closely, so the J call is doubtful. Germline assignment: CDR1 LGHDT and CDR2 YNNKEL (reference sequence). The CDR3 covers 16 residues. This CDR3 reads CASSPSPGVGKNIQYF. CDR3 DNA sequence: TGTGCCAGCAGCCCTTCGCCGGGAGTGGGGAAAAACATTCAGTACTTC.

This clonotype was counted a few times. The V call is TRBV7-6, the J call TRBJ2-3; D ambiguous. Germline values: CDR1 SGHVS, CDR2 FNYEAQ. CDR3 length: 13 residues. The V end was cut by 4 bases, the J end by 4 bases, with 9 bases between. The CDR3 protein is CASSYTAPDTQYF. DNA of the CDR3: TGTGCCAGCAGCTACACGGCCCCAGATACGCAGTATTTT.

There are a few counts of this clonotype. The CDR3 nucleotides read TGCAGCGTTGGGCTAGCGTCCCACGAGCAGTACTTC. Its protein is CSVGLASHEQYF. The chain has TRBV29-1 and TRBJ2-7, with D maybe TRBD2 (6 bases). CDR1 is SQVTM and CDR2 is ANQGSEA in the germline V gene. The CDR3 length is 12 residues. The V end was cut by 4 bases, the J end by 5 bases, with 12 bases between.

This clonotype was recorded a few times. The rearrangement links TRBV13 to TRBJ2-1; 9 nucleotides line up with TRBD2. The CDR3 is made up of 14 amino acids. Germline V gene sequence: CDR1 PRHDT, CDR2 FYEKMQ (reference sequence). Germline trimming cut 8 bases from V and 5 bases from J; bases unmatched to any gene: 7. The CDR3 DNA follows: TGTGCCAGCCAGGCGGGGGGGCTAAACAATGAGCAGTTCTTC. Encoded protein: CASQAGGLNNEQFF.

This clonotype has a handful of counts. The rearrangement links TRBV2 to TRBJ2-4; D might be TRBD2 (5 bases). Germline CDR1 reads SNHLY; CDR2 reads FYNNEI. The CDR3 loop spans 14 amino acids. The ends were cut back, 3 bases at V and 3 bases at J, with 9 bases in the middle. The CDR3 bases are TGTGCCAGCAGTGACTCCCGGGGCAAAAACATTCAGTACTTC. Its protein is CASSDSRGKNIQYF.

This clonotype was picked up a small number of times. The gene calls are TRBV7-2 and TRBJ2-1; 7 nucleotides line up with TRBD1. Germline V CDR1 and CDR2: SGHTA, FQGNSA. With 5 bases clipped from V and 6 bases from J, the junction kept 10 bases outside the gene matches. The CDR3 is made up of 15 amino acids. CDR3 in amino acids: CASSPTRDRPNEQFF. The CDR3 nucleotides are TGTGCCAGCAGCCCGACCCGGGACAGACCCAATGAGCAGTTCTTC.

This clonotype was recorded a few times. This rearrangement joins TRBV25-1 to TRBJ1-2, with unresolved D. The CDR3 runs to 12 residues. Germline V gene sequence: CDR1 MGHDK, CDR2 SYGVNS. Trimming left V 6 bases short and J 2 bases short, with 7 bases between. Here the CDR3 DNA reads TGTGCCAGCAGCTGGCTGAACTATGGCTACACCTTC. Protein sequence: CASSWLNYGYTF.

The CDR3 DNA follows: TGTGCCAGCAGTTTTGGTTTGGCCTACAATGAGCAGTTCTTC. Translation gives CASSFGLAYNEQFF. The gene calls are TRBV28 and TRBJ2-1; D remains ambiguous. Germline assignment: CDR1 MDHEN and CDR2 SYDVKM. This CDR3 spans 14 amino acids. V lost 3 bases, J lost 2 bases, and 8 bases lay in between.

The chain couples TRBV10-2 to TRBJ2-6, with unresolved D. Germline V gives CDR1 WSHSY, CDR2 SAAADI. Trimming removed 4 bases at V and 0 bases at J, with 13 bases between. The CDR3 extends over 17 amino acids. CDR3 DNA: TGCGCCAGCAGTGTTATGTGGGCCTCCTCTGGGGCCAACGTCCTGACTTTC. Amino acid sequence: CASSVMWASSGANVLTF.

This chain links TRBV20-1 with TRBJ2-4; 10 bases map to TRBD1. Germline values: CDR1 DFQATT, CDR2 SNEGSKA (reference sequence). V was clipped by 5 bases and J by 5 bases; unmatched bases: 9. This CDR3 has 15 residues. In DNA, the CDR3 is TGCAGTGCTCCCGGGACAGGGGATGGAGAAAACATTCAGTACTTC. Amino acids: CSAPGTGDGENIQYF.

This clonotype has more than one count but fewer than ten. This chain joins TRBV4-1 and TRBJ2-1; possibly TRBD2 for D (6 bases). V lost 0 bases, J lost 2 bases, and 17 bases lay in between. Germline loops: CDR1 MGHRA, CDR2 YSYEKL. This CDR3 region has 18 residues. The CDR3 loop is CASSQEDTGIAAYNEQFF. The CDR3 bases are TGCGCCAGCAGCCAAGAAGATACTGGGATAGCGGCCTACAATGAGCAGTTCTTC.